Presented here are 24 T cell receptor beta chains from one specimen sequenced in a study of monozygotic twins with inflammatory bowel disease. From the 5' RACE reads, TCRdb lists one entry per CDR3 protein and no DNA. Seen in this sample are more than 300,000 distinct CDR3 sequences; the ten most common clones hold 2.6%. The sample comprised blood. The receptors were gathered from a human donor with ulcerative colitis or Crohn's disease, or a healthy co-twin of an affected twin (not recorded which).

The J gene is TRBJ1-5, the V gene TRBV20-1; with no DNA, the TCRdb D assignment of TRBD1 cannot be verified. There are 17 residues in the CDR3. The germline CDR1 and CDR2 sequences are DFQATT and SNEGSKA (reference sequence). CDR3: CSARDRGWFEGNQPQHF.

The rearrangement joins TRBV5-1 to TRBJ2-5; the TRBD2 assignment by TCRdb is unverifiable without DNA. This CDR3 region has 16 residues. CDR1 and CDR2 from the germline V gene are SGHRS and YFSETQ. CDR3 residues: CASSPWLRGAGETQYF.

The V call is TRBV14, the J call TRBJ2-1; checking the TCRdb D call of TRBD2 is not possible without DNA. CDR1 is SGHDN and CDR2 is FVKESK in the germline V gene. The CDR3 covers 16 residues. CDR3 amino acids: CASSRRQGSSYNEQFF.

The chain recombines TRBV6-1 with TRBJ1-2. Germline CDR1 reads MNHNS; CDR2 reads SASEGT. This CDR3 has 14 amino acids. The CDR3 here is CASSENFKGSGYTF.

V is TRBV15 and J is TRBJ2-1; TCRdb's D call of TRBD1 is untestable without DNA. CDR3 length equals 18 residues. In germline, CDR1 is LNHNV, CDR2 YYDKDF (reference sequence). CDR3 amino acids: CATSRHSELGGGHDEQFF.

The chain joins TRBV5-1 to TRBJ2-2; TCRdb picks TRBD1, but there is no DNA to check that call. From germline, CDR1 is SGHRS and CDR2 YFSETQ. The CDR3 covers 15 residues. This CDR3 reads CASSLPGGDTGELFF. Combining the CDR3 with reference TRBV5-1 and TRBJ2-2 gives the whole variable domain KAGVTQTPRYLIKTRGQQVTLSCSPISGHRSVSWYQQTPGQGLQFLFEYFSETQRNKGNFPGRFSGRQFSNSRSEMNVSTLELGDSALYLCASSLPGGDTGELFFGEGSRLTVL.

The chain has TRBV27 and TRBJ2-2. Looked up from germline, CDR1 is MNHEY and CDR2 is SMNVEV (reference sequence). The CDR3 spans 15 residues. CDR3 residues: CASSVGLGNTGELFF.

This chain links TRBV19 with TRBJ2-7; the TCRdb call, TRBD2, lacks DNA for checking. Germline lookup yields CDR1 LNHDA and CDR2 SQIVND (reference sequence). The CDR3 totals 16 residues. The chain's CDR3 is CASSILHLGQTYEQYF.

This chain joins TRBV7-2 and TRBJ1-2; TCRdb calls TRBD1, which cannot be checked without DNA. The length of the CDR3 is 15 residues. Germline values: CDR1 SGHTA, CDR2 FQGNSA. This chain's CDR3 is CASSPPSWGDYGYTF. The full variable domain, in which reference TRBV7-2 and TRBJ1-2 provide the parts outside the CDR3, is GAGVSQSPSNKVTEKGKDVELRCDPISGHTALYWYRQSLGQGLEFLIYFQGNSAPDKSGLPSDRFSAERTGGSVSTLTIQRTQQEDSAVYLCASSPPSWGDYGYTFGSGTRLTVV.

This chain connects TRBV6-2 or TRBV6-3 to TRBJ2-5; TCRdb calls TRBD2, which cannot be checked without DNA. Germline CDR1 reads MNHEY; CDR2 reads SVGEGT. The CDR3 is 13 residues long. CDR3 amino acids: CASRETREETQYF.

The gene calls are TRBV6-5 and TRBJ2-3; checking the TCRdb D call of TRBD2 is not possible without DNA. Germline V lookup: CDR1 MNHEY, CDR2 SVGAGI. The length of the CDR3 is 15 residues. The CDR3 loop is CASSYGLAGGDTQYF.

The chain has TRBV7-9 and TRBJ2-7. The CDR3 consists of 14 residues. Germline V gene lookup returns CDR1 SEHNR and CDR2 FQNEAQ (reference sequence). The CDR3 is CASSLEEKIGEQYF.

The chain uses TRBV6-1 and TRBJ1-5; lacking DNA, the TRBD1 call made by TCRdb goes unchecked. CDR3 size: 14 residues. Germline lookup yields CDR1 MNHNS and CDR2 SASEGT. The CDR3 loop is CASSGGGGNQPQHF.

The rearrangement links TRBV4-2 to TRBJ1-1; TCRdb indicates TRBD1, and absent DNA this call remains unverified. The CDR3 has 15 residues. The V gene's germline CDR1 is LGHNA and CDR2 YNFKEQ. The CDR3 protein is CASSPSQGTDTEAFF.

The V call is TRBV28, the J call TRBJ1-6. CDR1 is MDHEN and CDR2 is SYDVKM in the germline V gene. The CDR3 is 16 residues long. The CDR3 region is CASIGHPGNSLSPLHF.

CDR3 region: CASSFLNGYTF. J is TRBJ1-2 and V is TRBV7-2. CDR3 length equals 11 residues. Germline CDR1 reads SGHTA; CDR2 reads FQGNSA.

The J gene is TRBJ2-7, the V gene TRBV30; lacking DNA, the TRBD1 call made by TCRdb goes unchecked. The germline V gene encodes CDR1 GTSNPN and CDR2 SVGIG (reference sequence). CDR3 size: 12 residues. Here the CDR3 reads CAWRRDTYEQYF.

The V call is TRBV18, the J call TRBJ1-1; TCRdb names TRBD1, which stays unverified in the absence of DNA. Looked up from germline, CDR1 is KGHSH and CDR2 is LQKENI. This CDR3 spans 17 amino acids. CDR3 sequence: CASSPLGQGAANTEAFF.

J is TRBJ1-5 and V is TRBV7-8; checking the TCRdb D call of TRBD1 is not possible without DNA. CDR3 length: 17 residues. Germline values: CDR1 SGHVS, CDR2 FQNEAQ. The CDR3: CASSLGTGGNGNQPQHF.

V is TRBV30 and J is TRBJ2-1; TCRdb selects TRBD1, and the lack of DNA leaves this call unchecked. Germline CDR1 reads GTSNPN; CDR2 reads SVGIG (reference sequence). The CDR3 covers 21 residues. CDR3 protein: CAWSIPPGTGYHAEWFSEQFF.

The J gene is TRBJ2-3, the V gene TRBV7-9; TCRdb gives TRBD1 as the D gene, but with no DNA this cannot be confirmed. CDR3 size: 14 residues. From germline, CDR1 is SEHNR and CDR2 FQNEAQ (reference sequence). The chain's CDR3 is CASSFGQGGDTQYF. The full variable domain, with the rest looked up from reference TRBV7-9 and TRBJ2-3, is DTGVSQNPRHKITKRGQNVTFRCDPISEHNRLYWYRQTLGQGPEFLTYFQNEAQLEKSRLLSDRFSAERPKGSFSTLEIQRTEQGDSAMYLCASSFGQGGDTQYFGPGTRLTVL.

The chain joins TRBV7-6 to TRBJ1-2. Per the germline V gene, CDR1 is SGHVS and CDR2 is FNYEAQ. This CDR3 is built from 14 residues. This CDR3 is CASSLAGGVRGYTF.

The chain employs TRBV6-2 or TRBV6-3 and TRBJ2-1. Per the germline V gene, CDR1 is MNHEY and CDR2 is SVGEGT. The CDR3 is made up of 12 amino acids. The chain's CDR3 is CASSSRYDEQFF.

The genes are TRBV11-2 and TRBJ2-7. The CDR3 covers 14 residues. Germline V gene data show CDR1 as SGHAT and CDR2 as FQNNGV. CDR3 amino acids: CASSLLGVSYEQYF.